One and the same sample provided the 15 T cell receptor beta chains below, sequenced in a study of blood T cells in healthy people across ages. With a J-beta primer mix and a sample-barcoded 5' primer, a second PCR ran about 7 to 12 cycles. TCRdb independently ran MiXCR on the 5' RACE reads; one entry per CDR3 protein. The table lists some 1.6 million distinct CDR3 sequences, roughly 32% of them singletons, with around 10% in the top ten. Source material: blood. Receptor source: a woman in her thirties in good health.

This clonotype has just a few counts. V and J are TRBV2 and TRBJ1-1, with 7 bases lining up with TRBD1. Germline trimming cut 6 bases from V and 2 bases from J; bases unmatched to any gene: 3. This CDR3 has 13 residues. Germline V lookup: CDR1 SNHLY, CDR2 FYNNEI. As DNA, the CDR3 is TGTGCCAGCAGAGGGGACAGCAACACTGAAGCTTTCTTT. Translated: CASRGDSNTEAFF.

A note on this clonotype: The junction differs from germline at one of its ends, possibly a read error. The chain links TRBV2 to TRBJ2-1; TRBD1 is a possible D gene (6 bases). The CDR3 loop spans 13 amino acids. Germline V lookup: CDR1 SNHLY, CDR2 FYNNEI. The CDR3 loop is CAGSGDKYNEQFF. The CDR3 DNA is TGTGCCGGCAGTGGGGACAAATACAATGAGCAGTTCTTC.

This clonotype has only one observation. This rearrangement joins TRBV6-6 to TRBJ1-4; the D is unclear. V gave up 0 bases and J gave up 0 bases, with 11 bases separating them. The germline V gene has CDR1 MNHNY and CDR2 SVGAGI (reference sequence). CDR3 size: 17 residues. CDR3 sequence: CASSYSAQPTTNEKLFF. The CDR3 bases are TGTGCCAGCAGTTACTCCGCGCAGCCCACAACTAATGAAAAACTGTTTTTT.

This clonotype was counted ten times or more. This chain connects TRBV29-1 to TRBJ2-7; 10 nucleotides align to TRBD1. Germline assignment: CDR1 SQVTM and CDR2 ANQGSEA. V lost 4 bases, J lost 3 bases, and 3 bases stayed unmatched. This CDR3 contains 13 residues. The CDR3 coding sequence is TGCAGCGTTGTCCGGGACAGGGGCTACGAGCAGTACTTC. This gives the protein CSVVRDRGYEQYF.

The table lists this clonotype with a few counts. CDR3 region: CASSFLEGTGELFF. The DNA of the CDR3 is TGTGCCAGCAGCTTCCTGGAGGGCACCGGGGAGCTGTTTTTT. V and J are TRBV27 and TRBJ2-2; D is perhaps TRBD2 (6 bases). Germline assignment: CDR1 MNHEY and CDR2 SMNVEV (reference sequence). With 6 bases removed from V and 4 bases from J, the gap between germline ends came to 12 bases. This CDR3 region has 14 residues.

This clonotype was recorded a few times. V usage is TRBV5-4 and J usage is TRBJ1-1; no firm D call. V was trimmed by 4 bases and J by 1 base, leaving 11 bases between them. Germline V gene data show CDR1 as SGHNT and CDR2 as YYREEE (reference sequence). CDR3 length equals 14 residues. CDR3 region: CASSRPPPNTEAFF. DNA of the CDR3: TGTGCCAGCAGCCGTCCCCCACCGAACACTGAAGCTTTCTTT.

The V and J genes are TRBV6-2 or TRBV6-3 and TRBJ1-4, with D uncertain. Germline lookup yields CDR1 MNHEY and CDR2 SVGEGT. The V end lost 3 bases, the J end lost 8 bases, and 10 bases lay between the germline ends. This CDR3 spans 13 amino acids. CDR3 nucleotides: TGTGCCAGCAGTTATCCCGGTGGGGAAAAACTGTTTTTT. Amino acids: CASSYPGGEKLFF.

V and J are TRBV10-3 and TRBJ2-1; 10 bases align to TRBD1. The CDR3 extends over 15 amino acids. Germline CDR1 reads ENHRY; CDR2 reads SYGVKD. Trimming cost V 7 bases and J 2 bases; bases outside gene matches: 5. Here the CDR3 DNA reads TGTGCCATCAACCCCGGACAGGGGGCCTACAATGAGCAGTTCTTC. Translating gives CAINPGQGAYNEQFF.

This clonotype was observed a handful of times. The chain has TRBV6-6 and TRBJ2-1, with unresolved D. Between the trimmed V and J ends, which lost 4 bases and 4 bases, there was a span of 11 bases. The CDR3 consists of 14 residues. Per germline, CDR1 MNHNY and CDR2 SVGAGI (reference sequence). In DNA form, the CDR3 reads TGTGCCAGCAGTTTGGGAAAGGGATACAATGAGCAGTTCTTC. Translated, it gives CASSLGKGYNEQFF.

The CDR3 region has the DNA TGTGCCAGCAGTTTCCCTCCGGGTCGGGGGGATTATAGGGAGCAGTACTTC. As protein: CASSFPPGRGDYREQYF. This chain links TRBV27 with TRBJ2-7; TRBD2 aligns across 7 bases. Germline values: CDR1 MNHEY, CDR2 SMNVEV (reference sequence). V was clipped by 3 bases and J by 7 bases; unmatched bases: 18. This CDR3 spans 17 amino acids.

Here the CDR3 reads CSAPDRRVVAEAFF. CDR3 nucleotides: TGCAGTGCTCCAGACAGAAGGGTAGTCGCTGAAGCTTTCTTT. The chain links TRBV20-1 to TRBJ1-1, with a possible D match to TRBD1 (5 bases). The germline V and J ends were trimmed by 5 bases and 6 bases, with 19 bases remaining between them. This CDR3 has 14 amino acids. The germline V gene has CDR1 DFQATT and CDR2 SNEGSKA (reference sequence).

This clonotype has just a few counts. The chain combines TRBV12-3 or TRBV12-4 with TRBJ1-5; unclear D gene. Deletions cut 7 bases from V and 0 bases from J, with 10 bases between. This CDR3 has 14 amino acids. CDR3: CASTFWGSNQPQHF. The CDR3 DNA reads TGTGCCAGCACTTTTTGGGGTAGCAATCAGCCCCAGCATTTT.

This clonotype was detected a few times. The chain uses TRBV7-9 and TRBJ2-7; the D is unclear. This CDR3 spans 16 amino acids. Germline loops: CDR1 SEHNR, CDR2 FQNEAQ (reference sequence). V lost 0 bases, J lost 6 bases, and 18 bases lay in between. DNA of the CDR3: TGTGCCAGCAGCTTAGCCCCCCCGGGTCCCTTTTCCGAGCAGTACTTC. Protein product: CASSLAPPGPFSEQYF.

This clonotype appeared a few times. The gene calls are TRBV12-3 or TRBV12-4 and TRBJ1-2; D might be TRBD1 (5 bases). The CDR3 length is 12 residues. V was trimmed by 9 bases and J by 2 bases, leaving 10 bases between them. The CDR3 reads CASFEGNYGYTF. Here the CDR3 DNA reads TGTGCCAGTTTCGAGGGGAACTATGGCTACACCTTC.

The chain joins TRBV5-5 to TRBJ1-2; no firm D call. Germline CDR1 and CDR2: SGHKS and YYEKEE (reference sequence). V was clipped by 6 bases and J by 4 bases, with 22 bases between them. The CDR3 loop spans 16 amino acids. The CDR3 DNA follows: TGTGCCAGCACCTTTGCCCCCGCGCGAAGATTCTATGGCTACACCTTC. It encodes CASTFAPARRFYGYTF. The complete variable domain, with remaining parts taken from reference TRBV5-5 and TRBJ1-2, reads DAGVTQSPTHLIKTRGQQVTLRCSPISGHKSVSWYQQVLGQGPQFIFQYYEKEERGRGNFPDRFSARQFPNYSSELNVNALLLGDSALYLCASTFAPARRFYGYTFGSGTRLTVV.